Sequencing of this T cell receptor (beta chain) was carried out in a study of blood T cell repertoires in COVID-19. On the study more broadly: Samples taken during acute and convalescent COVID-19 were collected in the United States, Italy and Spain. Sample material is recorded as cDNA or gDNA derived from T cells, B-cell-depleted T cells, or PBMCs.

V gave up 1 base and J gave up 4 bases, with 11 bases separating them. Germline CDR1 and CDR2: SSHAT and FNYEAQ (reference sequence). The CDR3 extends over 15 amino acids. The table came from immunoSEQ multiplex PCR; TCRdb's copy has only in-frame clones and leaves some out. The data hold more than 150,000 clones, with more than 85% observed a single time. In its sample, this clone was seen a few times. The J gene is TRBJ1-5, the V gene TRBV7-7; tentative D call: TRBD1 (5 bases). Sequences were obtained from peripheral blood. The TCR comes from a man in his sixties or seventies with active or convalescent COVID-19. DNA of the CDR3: TGTGCCAGCAGCTTAGACCCACGGGGGAATCAGCCCCAGCATTTT. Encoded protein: CASSLDPRGNQPQHF.